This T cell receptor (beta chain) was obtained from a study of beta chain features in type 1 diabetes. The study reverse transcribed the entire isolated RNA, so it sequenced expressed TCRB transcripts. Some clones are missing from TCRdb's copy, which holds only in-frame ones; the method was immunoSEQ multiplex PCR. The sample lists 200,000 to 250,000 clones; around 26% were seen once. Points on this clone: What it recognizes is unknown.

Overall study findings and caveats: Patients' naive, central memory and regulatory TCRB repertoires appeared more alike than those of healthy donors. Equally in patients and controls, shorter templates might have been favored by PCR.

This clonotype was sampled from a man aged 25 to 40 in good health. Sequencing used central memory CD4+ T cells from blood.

The CDR3 DNA sequence: TGCAGCGTTGTCGTCCAGCCAGAGACCCAGTACTTC. Translated, it gives CSVVVQPETQYF. V and J are TRBV29-1 and TRBJ2-5; D not resolved. From germline, CDR1 is SQVTM and CDR2 ANQGSEA. Trimming pared 4 bases from V and 4 bases from J, leaving 10 bases between. The CDR3 sequence is 12 residues long.